The table lists the clone carrying this T cell receptor (beta chain) with many counts. Antigen: not known. The sample originates from a study of lung T cells in sarcoidosis with Löfgren's syndrome. Background on the study: Löfgren's syndrome patients were the main repertoire analysis focus. Study-wide findings and caveats: Paired TRAV12-1/TRBV2 TCRs showed CDR3 homology and preferential pairing. Shared TRAV12-1 and TRBV2 CDR3 motifs across Löfgren's syndrome patients reportedly suggested public CD4+ TCRs.

TCRdb fed the reads into MiXCR, producing one record per CDR3 protein. The sample carries more than 50,000 distinct CDR3 sequences, 20% to 25% recorded once. In germline, CDR1 is DFQATT, CDR2 SNEGSKA (reference sequence). The junction had 9 bases not matched to a gene; V was cut back by 3 bases and J by 4 bases. The CDR3 loop spans 16 amino acids. This chain uses TRBV20-1 with TRBJ1-5; TRBD1 matches at 10 bases. The sequencing sample was made of CD4+ T cells from PBMCs. The TCR sequence derives from a human donor with sarcoidosis (Löfgren's syndrome or another form), or a control subject (not recorded which). The CDR3 DNA reads as TGCAGTGCTAGTTCCTCTCCGGGACAGGGGAATCAGCCCCAGCATTTT. Translating gives CSASSSPGQGNQPQHF.